The 17 T cell receptor beta chains given below trace back to one sample, sequenced in a study of T cells in Graves' hyperthyroidism and ophthalmopathy. Amplification of TCR beta CDR3 regions used RNA as the template. An initial round of RT-PCR targeting the TCR CDR3 relied on the HTBI primer set. TCRdb reprocessed the multiplex PCR reads via MiXCR and lists one record per CDR3 protein. The sample has roughly 290,000 distinct CDR3 sequences, around 15% seen once. Source material: blood. Source of these receptors: a woman aged 55-69 years with Graves' ophthalmopathy.

The rearrangement links TRBV20-1 to TRBJ1-1; the D is unclear. The V end was cut by 6 bases, the J end by 0 bases, with 8 bases between. The CDR3 is made up of 12 amino acids. Germline V lookup: CDR1 DFQATT, CDR2 SNEGSKA (reference sequence). CDR3: CSACGMNTEAFF. As DNA, the CDR3 is TGCAGTGCATGTGGAATGAACACTGAAGCTTTCTTT.

V usage is TRBV19 and J usage is TRBJ2-1; perhaps TRBD1 as D (6 bases). V lost 10 bases and J lost 10, with 29 bases in between. The V gene's germline CDR1 is LNHDA and CDR2 SQIVND (reference sequence). The CDR3 runs to 16 residues. CDR3 DNA: TGTGCCACCCGAGGGATAACCGGGCCGATAAGGGGGGAGCAGTTCTTC. Translation: CATRGITGPIRGEQFF.

This clonotype was picked up a small number of times. This could be a read error, since a much larger clone is one nucleotide away. The chain uses TRBV5-1 and TRBJ2-7; possible D gene TRBD1, 5 bases. The length of the CDR3 is 15 residues. From germline, CDR1 is SGHRS and CDR2 YFSETQ. CDR3 nucleotides: TGCGCCGGCAGCCGCGGACACCTTGCATCCTACGAGCAGTACTTC. Its protein is CAGSRGHLASYEQYF.

The genes are TRBV5-4 and TRBJ1-1; no definite D call. Trimming stripped 1 base from V and 2 bases from J, with 12 bases between. Per germline, CDR1 SGHNT and CDR2 YYREEE (reference sequence). The CDR3 consists of 15 residues. This CDR3 is CASSLNIVTNTEAFF. The CDR3 nucleotides read TGTGCCAGCAGCTTGAATATCGTCACAAACACTGAAGCTTTCTTT. The whole variable domain, filled in from reference TRBV5-4 and TRBJ1-1, reads ETGVTQSPTHLIKTRGQQVTLRCSSQSGHNTVSWYQQALGQGPQFIFQYYREEENGRGNFPPRFSGLQFPNYSSELNVNALELDDSALYLCASSLNIVTNTEAFFGQGTRLTVV.

This clonotype has a count of ten or more. The J gene is TRBJ1-5, the V gene TRBV6-1; D not resolved. The V and J ends lost 5 bases and 4 bases respectively, with 12 bases between them. The CDR3 spans 14 residues. From germline, CDR1 is MNHNS and CDR2 SASEGT. CDR3 sequence: CASSIARENQPQHF. Here the CDR3 DNA reads TGTGCCAGCAGTATAGCCAGAGAGAATCAGCCCCAGCATTTT.

V is TRBV5-4 and J is TRBJ2-7; D is unclear. This CDR3 has 12 amino acids. In germline, CDR1 is SGHNT, CDR2 YYREEE (reference sequence). Trimming cost V 6 bases and J 3 bases, with 10 bases left between them. CDR3 in DNA: TGTGCCAGCAATACAGAAAACTACGAGCAGTACTTC. Protein: CASNTENYEQYF.

The V gene is TRBV12-3 or TRBV12-4, the J gene TRBJ2-1; D is unclear. Trimming left V 7 bases short and J 6 bases short, with 16 bases between. The CDR3 is 14 residues long. CDR3 residues: CASTLDQNSNEQFF. The CDR3 bases are TGTGCCAGCACCCTGGACCAAAACTCCAATGAGCAGTTCTTC.

This chain uses TRBV7-2 with TRBJ2-7, with TRBD2 matching 14 bases. V lost 5 bases, J lost 6 bases, and 12 bases stayed unmatched. This CDR3 comprises 17 residues. CDR1 and CDR2 (germline): SGHTA, FQGNSA. The CDR3 is CASSRAGLAGVDREQYF. In nucleotides, the CDR3 is TGTGCCAGCAGCCGGGCGGGACTAGCGGGAGTGGATCGCGAGCAGTACTTC.

This clonotype was seen a handful of times. This chain links TRBV24-1 with TRBJ2-7; 9 bases line up with TRBD1. This CDR3 has 15 amino acids. Per germline, CDR1 KGHDR and CDR2 SFDVKD. The J segment lost 3 bases and the V segment lost 3 bases, leaving 5 bases of the junction unmatched. The CDR3 loop reads CATSDPGQGYYEQYF. As DNA, the CDR3 is TGTGCCACCAGTGATCCGGGACAGGGTTACTACGAGCAGTACTTC.

The genes are TRBV19 and TRBJ1-2; 7 nucleotides agree with TRBD1. CDR3 length: 14 amino acids. The germline gives CDR1 LNHDA, CDR2 SQIVND (reference sequence). The junction had 12 bases not matched to a gene; V was cut back by 7 bases and J by 7 bases. The CDR3 sequence: CASNTQTGWIGYTF. The DNA for the CDR3 is TGTGCCAGTAATACCCAGACAGGGTGGATTGGCTACACCTTC.

The sample holds a few counts of this clonotype. J is TRBJ1-1 and V is TRBV27; D might be TRBD1 (5 bases). This CDR3 spans 15 amino acids. Trimming removed 3 bases at V and 4 bases at J, with 15 bases between. Germline assignment: CDR1 MNHEY and CDR2 SMNVEV (reference sequence). CDR3 residues: CASSLGPFGGTEAFF. CDR3 nucleotide sequence: TGTGCCAGCAGTTTGGGGCCCTTCGGGGGCACTGAAGCTTTCTTT.

The table lists this clonotype with many counts. The chain has TRBV6-5 and TRBJ2-1; 14 nucleotides match TRBD2. Per germline, CDR1 MNHEY and CDR2 SVGAGI. After removal of 0 bases from V and 9 bases from J, the junction contained 7 bases not matched to a gene. The CDR3 covers 17 residues. CDR3 amino acids: CASSYSTSGRALGEQFF. The CDR3 DNA reads TGTGCCAGCAGTTACTCGACTAGCGGGAGGGCCTTAGGTGAGCAGTTCTTC.

The CDR3 here is CASSQAQGGWNSPLHF. The CDR3 region has the DNA TGTGCCAGCTCACAAGCTCAGGGGGGTTGGAATTCACCCCTCCACTTT. This chain connects TRBV18 to TRBJ1-6; the match to TRBD1 covers 7 bases. V lost 4 bases, J lost 7 bases, and 10 bases stayed unmatched. The germline V gene has CDR1 KGHSH and CDR2 LQKENI. This CDR3 is built from 16 residues.

This clonotype was recorded at least ten times. The chain links TRBV6-1 to TRBJ1-5; possibly TRBD1 for D (6 bases). Trimming stripped 8 bases from V and 7 bases from J, with 15 bases between. Germline V lookup: CDR1 MNHNS, CDR2 SASEGT. The CDR3 is 13 amino acids. CDR3 residues: CASGMETGQPQHF. Written as DNA, the CDR3 is TGTGCCAGCGGAATGGAAACAGGGCAGCCCCAGCATTTT.

This clonotype has a handful of counts. This chain uses TRBV5-6 with TRBJ1-2; D uncertain. Trimming took off 3 bases at V and 7 bases at J, with 22 bases between the two ends. Germline loops: CDR1 SGHDT, CDR2 YYEEEE. This CDR3 is 16 amino acids long. Here the CDR3 reads CASSSEGSEAWAGYTF. In nucleotides, the CDR3 is TGTGCCAGCAGCTCGGAGGGTTCGGAGGCCTGGGCTGGCTACACCTTC. Using reference TRBV5-6 and TRBJ1-2 for the parts outside the CDR3, the full variable domain is DAGVTQSPTHLIKTRGQQVTLRCSPKSGHDTVSWYQQALGQGPQFIFQYYEEEERQRGNFPDRFSGHQFPNYSSELNVNALLLGDSALYLCASSSEGSEAWAGYTFGSGTRLTVV.

The sample holds many counts of this clonotype. This sequence joins TRBV5-1 and TRBJ2-1; the D gene could be TRBD1 or TRBD2 (5 bases each). CDR1 is SGHRS, CDR2 YFSETQ, per germline. This CDR3 comprises 17 residues. V was cut by 1 base and J by 3 bases, with 17 bases left in between. In DNA, the CDR3 is TGCGCCAGCAGCTTGTGGAAGCCGGGACGGGGCTACAATGAGCAGTTCTTC. Protein product: CASSLWKPGRGYNEQFF.

This clonotype was recorded many times. This chain's CDR3 is CASSWVLETQYF. Here the CDR3 DNA reads TGTGCCAGCAGCTGGGTCCTAGAGACCCAGTACTTC. The chain joins TRBV12-3 or TRBV12-4 to TRBJ2-5; D not certain. The CDR3 length is 12 residues. V lost 6 bases, J lost 4 bases, and 9 bases lay in between.